This is a list of T cell receptor beta chains from one sample in a study of cytomegalovirus exposure and HLA in healthy donors. Repertoires were generated with immunoSEQ multiplex PCR, while TCRdb's copy carries only in-frame clones and drops some. The sample has fewer than 200,000 clones; about four fifths are singletons. Source material: PBMCs. These receptors were taken from a man aged 25 to 40 in good health and CMV-seronegative. Both conserved end residues are part of each CDR3. D genes are given only for firm matches. Expanded clones are given a class, and other clones once, few, many or no size at all.

J gene	V gene	D gene	clone size	CDR3 DNA	CDR3 protein
TRBJ2-2	TRBV19	TRBD2	.	TGTGCCAGTAATCTCCCGGGACTATCTACCGGGGAGCTGTTTTTT	CASNLPGLSTGELFF
TRBJ2-7	TRBV7-6	.	.	TGTGCCAGCAGCTCGTTGACTGTACCCTCCTACGAGCAGTACTTC	CASSSLTVPSYEQYF
TRBJ2-2	TRBV5-1	TRBD1	.	TGCGCCAGCAGCTTAAGCCGCAGGGCAGGGGGCACCGGGGAGCTGTTTTTT	CASSLSRRAGGTGELFF
TRBJ2-6	TRBV6-1	.	few	TGTGCCAGCAGCCGTGGAGGGAGCGGGGCCAACGTCCTGACTTTC	CASSRGGSGANVLTF
TRBJ2-1	TRBV29-1	TRBD2	.	TGCAGCGTACTGGGACTAGCGGGGTACAATGAGCAGTTCTTC	CSVLGLAGYNEQFF
TRBJ2-7	TRBV10-1	TRBD1	.	TGCGCCAGAGCGGGACAGGGGGCTTACGAGCAGTACTTC	CARAGQGAYEQYF
TRBJ1-1	TRBV5-1	TRBD1	few	TGCGCCAGCAGCCCAGGGACAGGTTGGGCCACTGAAGCTTTCTTT	CASSPGTGWATEAFF
TRBJ1-5	TRBV4-3	.	once	TGCGCCAGCAGCCAAGAACAAAGTAGCAATCAGCCCCAGCATTTT	CASSQEQSSNQPQHF
TRBJ2-3	TRBV2	.	.	TGTGCCAGCAGTCATCAGGGGTCCCCAGATACGCAGTATTTT	CASSHQGSPDTQYF
TRBJ1-2	TRBV7-2	.	once	TGTGCCAGCAGCTTAGATTTCGCGAAAGGCTACACCTTC	CASSLDFAKGYTF
TRBJ2-1	TRBV27	TRBD2	.	TGTGCCAGCAGCCCAAGCACTAGCGGGATGAATGAGCAGTTCTTC	CASSPSTSGMNEQFF
TRBJ2-7	TRBV25-1	TRBD1	.	TGTGCCAGCAGTGAAGGGGGACAGGGGTACGAGCAGTACTTC	CASSEGGQGYEQYF
TRBJ2-7	TRBV9	TRBD2	.	TGTGCCAGCAGCCCAGGGACTAGCGGCTACGAGCAGTACTTC	CASSPGTSGYEQYF
TRBJ2-3	TRBV6-5	TRBD2	.	TGTGCCAGCAGTCTCGGCGCGGGGGGAGGTACGCAGTATTTT	CASSLGAGGGTQYF
TRBJ1-2	TRBV7-9	.	.	TGTGCCAGCAGCCTCGGGATTTTATATGGCTACACCTTC	CASSLGILYGYTF
TRBJ2-7	TRBV5-1	.	.	TGCGCCAGCAGCTCTTCCTACGAGCAGTACTTC	CASSSSYEQYF
TRBJ1-4	TRBV6-1	.	.	TGTGCCAGCAGAGACAGCGCTAATGAAAAACTGTTTTTT	CASRDSANEKLFF
TRBJ2-7	TRBV7-9	TRBD1	.	TGTGCCAGCAGCTTAGGGGGACAGTTCTACGAGCAGTACTTC	CASSLGGQFYEQYF
TRBJ2-7	TRBV27	TRBD2	.	TGTGCCAGCAGTCCCTTAATAAGCGGGAGGGCCCACGAGCAGTACTTC	CASSPLISGRAHEQYF
TRBJ2-3	TRBV6-6	.	.	TGTGCCAGCAGTTATAGGTTGGAGGGTACAGATACGCAGTATTTT	CASSYRLEGTDTQYF
TRBJ1-5	TRBV11-2	.	.	TGTGCCAGCAGCACCGGGACGGAGGGAAATCAGCCCCAGCATTTT	CASSTGTEGNQPQHF
TRBJ1-1	TRBV5-4	.	.	TGTGCCAGCAGCTTGTTCGCAGGGAACACTGAAGCTTTCTTT	CASSLFAGNTEAFF
TRBJ1-2	TRBV7-8	TRBD1	.	TGTGCCAGCAGCTTAGCGGTAGGGACAGGGGCGGTGTATGGCTACACCTTC	CASSLAVGTGAVYGYTF
TRBJ2-2	TRBV5-6	TRBD2	.	TGTGCCAGCAGCTTCGCGCCTAGCGGGAAGGGGGAGCTGTTTTTT	CASSFAPSGKGELFF
TRBJ2-5	TRBV5-4	.	.	TGTGCCAGCAGTCCCTCTAAGGGGGGGGGACGAGAGACCCAGTACTTC	CASSPSKGGGRETQYF
TRBJ2-1	TRBV28	.	.	TGTGCCAGCAGTTTAAGCCTAGGTAAAGGTGAGCAGTTCTTC	CASSLSLGKGEQFF
TRBJ2-7	TRBV5-5	TRBD2	.	TGTGCCAGCAGCTTGGTTTTAGCGGGACTAGCGGGGTTCTCCTACGAGCAGTACTTC	CASSLVLAGLAGFSYEQYF
TRBJ2-3	TRBV7-2	.	.	TGTGCCAGCAGCTTGGGGGGTTTAAGAACAGATACGCAGTATTTT	CASSLGGLRTDTQYF
TRBJ2-5	TRBV21-1	.	few	TGTGCCAGCCGAGCAAAAGGGATAATAGCGGGAACGGCCGACCAAGAGACCCAGTACTTC	CASRAKGIIAGTADQETQYF
TRBJ2-1	TRBV25-1	TRBD2	.	TGTGCCAGCAGTGATCCTGGACTAGCGGGAAGGGAACAGTTCTTC	CASSDPGLAGREQFF
TRBJ2-1	TRBV5-1	.	few	TGCGCCAGCAGCTTGACAGTTAATGTCGGCGATGAGCAGTTCTTC	CASSLTVNVGDEQFF
TRBJ2-2	TRBV7-9	.	once	TGTTCCAGCAGCCCGGACACCGGGGAGCTGTTTTTT	CSSSPDTGELFF
TRBJ1-5	TRBV5-6	.	.	TGTGCCAGCAGCTTGTGGGGGAGGAATCAGCCCCAGCATTTT	CASSLWGRNQPQHF
TRBJ2-3	TRBV27	TRBD2	.	TGTGCCAGCAGGCTAGCGGGGGGCCCTGGGACGCAGTATTTT	CASRLAGGPGTQYF
TRBJ2-7	TRBV23-1	TRBD2	.	TGCGCCAGCAGTCAATCGAAGGACGGGACTAGCGGGGAACACTACGAGCAGTACTTC	CASSQSKDGTSGEHYEQYF
TRBJ1-1	TRBV25-1	.	.	TGTGCCAGCAGTGACATCCTAGGGGGAACTGAAGCTTTCTTT	CASSDILGGTEAFF
TRBJ1-1	TRBV4-1	.	few	TGCGCCAGCAGCCAAGATTTGGGAACAGGGTATGGGACTGAAGCTTTCTTT	CASSQDLGTGYGTEAFF
TRBJ1-1	TRBV15	.	.	TGTGCCACCAGCAGTCTAGAGAACACTGAAGCTTTCTTT	CATSSLENTEAFF
TRBJ2-3	TRBV27	TRBD2	.	TGTGCCAGCAGTCCGGGACTAGCGGGGGGCACAGATACGCAGTATTTT	CASSPGLAGGTDTQYF
TRBJ2-7	TRBV10-1	.	.	TGCGCCAGCAGTGAGATAAGGACGGGGGTCTACGAGCAGTACTTC	CASSEIRTGVYEQYF
TRBJ1-1	TRBV19	TRBD1	.	TGTGCCAGTACCGCCGGGACAGAAAACACTGAAGCTTTCTTT	CASTAGTENTEAFF
TRBJ1-6	TRBV30	.	.	TGTGCCTGGATTGGCGGGAGTTCACCCCTCCACTTT	CAWIGGSSPLHF
TRBJ2-3	TRBV6-5	.	.	TGTGCCAGCAGTTACCATGCGGAGCTAGATACGCAGTATTTT	CASSYHAELDTQYF
TRBJ1-2	TRBV5-1	TRBD1	.	TGCGCCAGCAGCTTGCGGACAGGGGGCGATGGCTACACCTTC	CASSLRTGGDGYTF
TRBJ2-3	TRBV6-5	TRBD1	.	TGTGCCAGCCGAGAAACAGGGGGCCCCACAGATACGCAGTATTTT	CASRETGGPTDTQYF
TRBJ1-5	TRBV5-1	.	.	TGCGCCAGCAGCTTGGATGGGGGGATAACCAATCAGCCCCAGCATTTT	CASSLDGGITNQPQHF
TRBJ2-2	TRBV6-5	.	.	TGTGCCAGCAGTCCAGGGTTCGCGAACACCGGGGAGCTGTTTTTT	CASSPGFANTGELFF
TRBJ2-7	TRBV9	.	.	TGTGCCAGCAGCGTAGGAAGGGGGAGCTCCTACGAGCAGTACTTC	CASSVGRGSSYEQYF
TRBJ1-1	TRBV6-1	.	.	TGTGCCAGCAGTCCACGAGGGGACTATGAAGCTTTCTTT	CASSPRGDYEAFF
TRBJ2-3	TRBV19	TRBD2	.	TGTGCCAGTAGAGCTTTAGCGGGGGACCGCCCAGATACGCAGTATTTT	CASRALAGDRPDTQYF
TRBJ1-2	TRBV30	TRBD1	.	TGTGCCTGGAGTGTACAATGGGGGGACAGCTCTTCTTATGGCTACACCTTC	CAWSVQWGDSSSYGYTF
TRBJ2-2	TRBV7-7	TRBD1	.	TGTGCTAGCAGCCTCAGGGGACAGACGACCGGGGAGCTGTTTTTT	CASSLRGQTTGELFF
TRBJ2-7	TRBV6-1	TRBD1	few	TGTGCCAGCAGGGATCCGACAGGGGGCTCCTACGAGCAGTACTTC	CASRDPTGGSYEQYF
TRBJ1-6	TRBV30	TRBD1	.	TGTGCCTGGAGCACTAACGGACAGGGCAATTCACCCCTCCACTTT	CAWSTNGQGNSPLHF